The 2 T cell receptor beta chains below all came from one sample that was sequenced in a study of regulatory T cells in long-lasting Graves disease. HTBI primers from iRepertoire and Arm-PCR of CDR3 regions yielded the TCR beta libraries. TCRdb reanalysed the multiplex PCR reads using MiXCR and keeps one entry per CDR3 protein. The data show 400,000 or so distinct CDR3 sequences, less than 25% seen once. Time point specified: persistent/refractory GD, antithyroid drugs over 5 years with positive TRAb. The TCR library was made from RNA extracted from PBMCs. Sequencing used peripheral blood mononuclear cells (PBMCs), obtained when the disease was refractory, from a patient treated with antithyroid drugs. These receptors originate from a female donor with Graves disease.

This rearrangement joins TRBV6-2 or TRBV6-3 to TRBJ2-4; 13 nucleotides match TRBD2. CDR3 length equals 15 residues. The V gene end was trimmed by 4 bases and the J gene end by 9 bases; junction bases not matched to a gene: 6. From germline, CDR1 is MNHEY and CDR2 SVGEGT. The DNA for the CDR3 is TGTGCCAGCAGTTCCCGGACTAGCGGGAGTTTCATTCAGTACTTC. Protein: CASSSRTSGSFIQYF.

This clonotype was found a few times. The rearrangement links TRBV12-5 to TRBJ2-2; D is possibly TRBD1 (6 bases). Per the germline V gene, CDR1 is LGHNT and CDR2 is FRNRAP. V was clipped by 2 bases and J by 5 bases, with 12 bases between them. The CDR3 is 15 residues long. For the CDR3, the DNA is TGTGCTAGTGGTTTGATCTCAGGGGTAACCGGGGAGCTGTTTTTT. It codes for CASGLISGVTGELFF.